This T cell receptor beta chain was documented in a study of T cells in Graves' hyperthyroidism and ophthalmopathy. General study results and limits: Blood also carried most thyroid clonotypes expanded above 0.001. In validation, the model predicted ophthalmopathy. These predictions came a median approximately six months before onset.

With regard to this clonotype: Its antigen is undetermined.

TCR beta CDR3 sequences were amplified from RNA transcripts. The HTBI set primed first-round TCR CDR3 RT-PCR. TCRdb reanalysed the multiplex PCR reads using MiXCR and keeps one entry per CDR3 protein. The sample holds 550,000 to 700,000 distinct CDR3 sequences, approximately 44% seen once. The diagnoses drew upon clinical symptoms, serum thyroxine and TRAb, thyroid ultrasound and orbital computed tomography. The germline V gene has CDR1 SGHKS and CDR2 YYEKEE (reference sequence). The CDR3 runs 13 residues. Trimming took 4 bases from V and 10 from J, leaving 14 bases between them. The chain is built from TRBV5-5 and TRBJ2-2; maybe TRBD1 (6 bases). The sequenced sample consisted of peripheral blood or thyroid tissue (not recorded which). This sequence originates from an adult woman with Graves' disease, either hyperthyroidism or ophthalmopathy (not recorded which). CDR3 nucleotide sequence: TGTGCCAGCAGCACACCAGGGGCGGAGGAGCTGTTTTTT. It translates to CASSTPGAEELFF.